This entry lists 7 T cell receptor beta chains sequenced from one sample in a study of post-analysis software for immune sequencing data. Study-level findings and limits: There were roughly 5 TRBV segments more frequent in patients than controls, and TRBV5-6, TRBV5-1 and TRBV20-1 were among them.

These receptors' antigens are unknown. Researchers reported that TCR beta cDNA libraries carried unique molecular identifiers. TCRdb recomputed calls from the PCR reads with MiXCR, one row per CDR3 protein. The sample shows about 810,000 distinct CDR3 sequences, about 53% of them seen only once. The sequencing input was blood. Every receptor here comes from a girl aged 5 to 17 with multiple sclerosis.

This clonotype was found a few times. A junction boundary mismatches the germline segment, possibly from a read error. This chain connects TRBV5-1 to TRBJ2-4; TRBD1 matches at 7 bases. The J call may be wrong; the DNA end is better matched by TRBJ2-7. The CDR3 runs 14 residues. Looked up from germline, CDR1 is SGHRS and CDR2 is YFSETQ. The CDR3 DNA reads TGTGCCAGCAGTTTAGGCCAGGGGGTAAACGAGCAGTACTTC. This gives the protein CASSLGQGVNEQYF.

The chain carries TRBV5-1 and TRBJ2-1, with 12 nucleotides matching TRBD2. J lost 2 bases, V lost 3 bases, and 0 bases had no gene match. CDR1 SGHRS and CDR2 YFSETQ come from the germline V gene. The CDR3 runs to 15 residues. The CDR3 protein is CASSWTSGAYNEQFF. The CDR3 DNA follows: TGCGCCAGCAGCTGGACTAGCGGGGCCTACAATGAGCAGTTCTTC.

The chain is built from TRBV20-1 and TRBJ2-1; 7 nucleotides align to TRBD2. Germline values: CDR1 DFQATT, CDR2 SNEGSKA (reference sequence). Trimming took 1 base from V and 7 from J; bases not matched to a gene: 13. This CDR3 is built from 16 residues. CDR3 residues: CSARGPGRVGGNEQFF. The CDR3 region has the DNA TGCAGTGCTAGAGGGCCAGGGCGGGTCGGGGGGAATGAGCAGTTCTTC.

The chain couples TRBV12-3 or TRBV12-4 to TRBJ2-1; the match to TRBD2 covers 8 bases. V was clipped by 2 bases and J by 7 bases; unmatched bases: 10. This CDR3 spans 16 amino acids. The CDR3 loop is CASSLLGRGGVNEQFF. CDR3 sequence (DNA): TGTGCCAGCAGTTTATTAGGTCGGGGGGGCGTTAATGAGCAGTTCTTC.

Concerning this clonotype: A read error may produce the germline difference seen at one junction end. This rearrangement joins TRBV15 to TRBJ1-4; D perhaps matches TRBD1 (6 bases). This CDR3 comprises 15 residues. The germline gives CDR1 LNHNV, CDR2 YYDKDF (reference sequence). CDR3 sequence: CATSRQPGAWEKRFF. The CDR3 nucleotides read TGTGCCACCAGCAGACAGCCGGGGGCATGGGAAAAACGGTTTTTT.

This sequence joins TRBV5-1 and TRBJ2-4; D is undetermined. Trimming took off 4 bases at V and 3 bases at J, with 20 bases between the two ends. The CDR3 runs 17 residues. Germline V CDR1 and CDR2: SGHRS, YFSETQ. The DNA for the CDR3 is TGCGCCAGCAGCCTGGGTGAACACAGCAACAACAAAAACATTCAGTACTTC. It specifies CASSLGEHSNNKNIQYF.

The chain is built from TRBV7-9 and TRBJ1-4; weak D call: TRBD1 (6 bases). The CDR3 runs 14 residues. V was trimmed by 3 bases and J by 12 bases, leaving 17 bases between them. In germline, CDR1 is SEHNR, CDR2 FQNEAQ (reference sequence). CDR3 DNA sequence: TGTGCCAGCAGCTTGACACAGGGAGCCGAACAACTGTTTTTT. It is translated as CASSLTQGAEQLFF.